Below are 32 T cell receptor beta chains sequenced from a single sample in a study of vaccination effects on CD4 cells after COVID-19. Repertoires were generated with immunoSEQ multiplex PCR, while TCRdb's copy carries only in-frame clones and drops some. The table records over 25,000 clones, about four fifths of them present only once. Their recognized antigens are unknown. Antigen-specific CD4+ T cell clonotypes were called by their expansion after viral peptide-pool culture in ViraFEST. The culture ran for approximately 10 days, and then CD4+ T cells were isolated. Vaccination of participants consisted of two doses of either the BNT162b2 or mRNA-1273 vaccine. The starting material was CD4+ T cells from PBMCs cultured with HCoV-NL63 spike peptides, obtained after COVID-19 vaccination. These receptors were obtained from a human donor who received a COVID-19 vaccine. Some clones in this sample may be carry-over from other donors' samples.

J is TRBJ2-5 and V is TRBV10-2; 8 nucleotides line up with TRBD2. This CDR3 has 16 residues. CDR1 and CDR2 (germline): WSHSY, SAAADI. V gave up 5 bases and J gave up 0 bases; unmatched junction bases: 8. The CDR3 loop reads CASSPKRGTYQETQYF. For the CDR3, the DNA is TGCGCCAGCAGTCCTAAGCGGGGGACGTACCAAGAGACCCAGTACTTC.

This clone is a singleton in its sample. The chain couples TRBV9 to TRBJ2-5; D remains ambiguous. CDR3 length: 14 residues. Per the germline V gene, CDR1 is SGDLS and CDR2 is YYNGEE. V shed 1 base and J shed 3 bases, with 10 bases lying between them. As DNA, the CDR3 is TGTGCCAGCAGCGTATCTGGTGGAAAAGAGACCCAGTACTTC. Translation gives CASSVSGGKETQYF. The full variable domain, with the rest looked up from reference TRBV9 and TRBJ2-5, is DSGVTQTPKHLITATGQRVTLRCSPRSGDLSVYWYQQSLDQGLQFLIQYYNGEERAKGNILERFSAQQFPDLHSELNLSSLELGDSALYFCASSVSGGKETQYFGPGTRLLVL.

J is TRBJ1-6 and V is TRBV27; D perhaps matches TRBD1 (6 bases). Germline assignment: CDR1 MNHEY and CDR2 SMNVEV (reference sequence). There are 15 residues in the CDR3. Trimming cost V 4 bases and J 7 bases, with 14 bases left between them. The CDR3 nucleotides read TGTGCCAGCAGTTATACGGACAGCATAAATTCACCCCTCCACTTT. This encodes CASSYTDSINSPLHF.

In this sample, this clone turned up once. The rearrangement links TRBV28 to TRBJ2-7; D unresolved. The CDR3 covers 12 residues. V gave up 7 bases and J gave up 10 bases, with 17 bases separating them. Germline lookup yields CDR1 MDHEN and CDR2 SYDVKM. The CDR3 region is CASNNPGRTQYV. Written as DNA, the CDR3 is TGTGCCAGCAATAACCCTGGGCGGACCCAGTACGTC.

CDR3 sequence (DNA): TGTGCCAGCAGCCAGAGACAGGGGGCGGATGAGCAGTTCTTC. It codes for CASSQRQGADEQFF. V usage is TRBV4-2 and J usage is TRBJ2-1; 10 bases agree with TRBD1. J gave up 8 bases and V 3 bases, and 4 bases lay outside the gene matches. Germline assignment: CDR1 LGHNA and CDR2 YNFKEQ. CDR3 length: 14 amino acids.

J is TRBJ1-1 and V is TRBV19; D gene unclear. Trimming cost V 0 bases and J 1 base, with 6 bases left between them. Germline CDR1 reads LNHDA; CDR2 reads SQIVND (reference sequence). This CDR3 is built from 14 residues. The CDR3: CASSIDSANTEAFF. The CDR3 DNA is TGTGCCAGTAGTATAGACAGCGCGAACACTGAAGCTTTCTTT.

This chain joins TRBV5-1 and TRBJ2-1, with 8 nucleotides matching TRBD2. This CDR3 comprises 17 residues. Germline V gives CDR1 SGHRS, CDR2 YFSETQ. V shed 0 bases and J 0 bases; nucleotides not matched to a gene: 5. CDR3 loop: CASSLAVLAGSYNEQFF. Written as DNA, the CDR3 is TGCGCCAGCAGCTTGGCCGTTCTAGCGGGCTCCTACAATGAGCAGTTCTTC.

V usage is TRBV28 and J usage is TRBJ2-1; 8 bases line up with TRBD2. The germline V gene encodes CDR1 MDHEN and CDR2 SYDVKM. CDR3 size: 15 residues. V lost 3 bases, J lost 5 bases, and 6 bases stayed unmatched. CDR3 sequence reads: CASSLAGGPNNEQFF. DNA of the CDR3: TGTGCCAGCAGTTTGGCGGGGGGCCCCAACAATGAGCAGTTCTTC.

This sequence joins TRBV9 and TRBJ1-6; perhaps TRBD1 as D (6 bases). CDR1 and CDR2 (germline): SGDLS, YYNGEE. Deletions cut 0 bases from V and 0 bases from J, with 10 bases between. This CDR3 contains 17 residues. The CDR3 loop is CASSVGVDSSYNSPLHF. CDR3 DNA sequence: TGTGCCAGCAGCGTAGGAGTGGACAGCTCCTATAATTCACCCCTCCACTTT.

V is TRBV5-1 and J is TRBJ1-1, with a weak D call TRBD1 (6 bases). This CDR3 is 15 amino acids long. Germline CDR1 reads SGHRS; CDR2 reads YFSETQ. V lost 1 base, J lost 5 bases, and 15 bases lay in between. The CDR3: CASSLILGARTEAFF. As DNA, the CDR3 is TGCGCCAGCAGCTTGATTCTGGGGGCGAGGACTGAAGCTTTCTTT.

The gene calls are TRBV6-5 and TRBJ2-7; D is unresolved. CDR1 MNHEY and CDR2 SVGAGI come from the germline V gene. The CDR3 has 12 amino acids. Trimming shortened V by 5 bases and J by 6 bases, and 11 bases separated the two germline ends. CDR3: CASSILSGEQYV. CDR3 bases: TGTGCCAGCAGTATACTATCGGGCGAGCAGTACGTC.

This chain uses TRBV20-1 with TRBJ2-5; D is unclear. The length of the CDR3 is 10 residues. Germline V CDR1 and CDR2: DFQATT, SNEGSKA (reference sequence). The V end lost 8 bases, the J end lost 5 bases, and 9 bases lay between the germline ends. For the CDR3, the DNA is TGCAGTACTGGGCAGGAGACCCAGTACTTC. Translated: CSTGQETQYF.

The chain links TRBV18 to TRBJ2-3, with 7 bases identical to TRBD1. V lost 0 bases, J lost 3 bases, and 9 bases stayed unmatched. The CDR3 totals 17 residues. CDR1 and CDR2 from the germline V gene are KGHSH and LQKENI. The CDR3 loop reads CASSPPLGQDLTDTQYF. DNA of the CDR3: TGTGCCAGCTCACCACCTCTTGGACAGGATTTGACAGATACGCAGTATTTT.

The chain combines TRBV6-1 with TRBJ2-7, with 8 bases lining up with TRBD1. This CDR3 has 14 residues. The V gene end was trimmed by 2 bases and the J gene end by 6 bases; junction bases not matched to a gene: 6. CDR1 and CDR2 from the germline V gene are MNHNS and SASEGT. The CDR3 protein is CASSEWQGASEQYV. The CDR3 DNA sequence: TGTGCCAGCAGTGAATGGCAGGGGGCTAGCGAGCAGTACGTC.

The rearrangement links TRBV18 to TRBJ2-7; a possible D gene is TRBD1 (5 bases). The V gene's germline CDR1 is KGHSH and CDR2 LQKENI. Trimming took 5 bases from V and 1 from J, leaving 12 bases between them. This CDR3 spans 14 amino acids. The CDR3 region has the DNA TGTGCCAGCTCAATGACAGTCTTTTCCTACGAGCAGTACGTC. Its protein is CASSMTVFSYEQYV.

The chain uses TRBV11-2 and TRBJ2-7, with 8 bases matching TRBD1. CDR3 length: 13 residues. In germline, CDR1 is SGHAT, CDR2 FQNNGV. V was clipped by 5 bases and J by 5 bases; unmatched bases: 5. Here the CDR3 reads CASSLDRGHEQYV. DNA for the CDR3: TGTGCCAGCAGCCTTGACAGGGGACACGAGCAGTACGTC.

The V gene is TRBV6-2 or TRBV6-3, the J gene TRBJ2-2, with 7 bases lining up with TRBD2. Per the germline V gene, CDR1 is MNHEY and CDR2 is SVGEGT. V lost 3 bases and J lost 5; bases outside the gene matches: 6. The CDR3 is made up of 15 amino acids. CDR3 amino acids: CASSYNRGGTGELFF. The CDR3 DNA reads TGTGCCAGCAGTTATAACCGGGGAGGGACCGGGGAGCTGTTTTTT.

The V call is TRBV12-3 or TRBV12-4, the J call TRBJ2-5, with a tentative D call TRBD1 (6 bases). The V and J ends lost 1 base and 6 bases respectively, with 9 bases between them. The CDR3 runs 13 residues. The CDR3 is CASSLGGGKTQYF. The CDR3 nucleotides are TGTGCCAGCAGTTTAGGAGGGGGAAAGACCCAGTACTTC.

The CDR3 sequence is CASSHTQVTEAFF. The CDR3 bases are TGCGCCAGCAGCCATACCCAGGTCACTGAAGCTTTCTTT. The chain recombines TRBV5-1 with TRBJ1-1; no definite D call. Germline V gene data show CDR1 as SGHRS and CDR2 as YFSETQ. V gave up 4 bases and J gave up 4 bases, with 11 bases separating them. This CDR3 comprises 13 residues.

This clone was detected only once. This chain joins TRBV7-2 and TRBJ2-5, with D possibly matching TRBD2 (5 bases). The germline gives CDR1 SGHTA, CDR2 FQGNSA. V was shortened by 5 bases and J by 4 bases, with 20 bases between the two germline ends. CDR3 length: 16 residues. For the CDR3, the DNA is TGTGCCAGCAGCACCGGATACGGACTTTCTCGAGAGACCCAGTACTTC. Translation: CASSTGYGLSRETQYF. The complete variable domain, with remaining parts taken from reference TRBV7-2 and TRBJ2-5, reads GAGVSQSPSNKVTEKGKDVELRCDPISGHTALYWYRQSLGQGLEFLIYFQGNSAPDKSGLPSDRFSAERTGGSVSTLTIQRTQQEDSAVYLCASSTGYGLSRETQYFGPGTRLLVL.

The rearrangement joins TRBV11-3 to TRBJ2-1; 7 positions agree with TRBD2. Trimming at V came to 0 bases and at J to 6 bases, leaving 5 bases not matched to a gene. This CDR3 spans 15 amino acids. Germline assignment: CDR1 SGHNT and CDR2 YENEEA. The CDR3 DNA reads TGTGCCAGCAGCTTAGATGCCCAGCGGGGCAATGAGCAGTTCTTC. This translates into CASSLDAQRGNEQFF.

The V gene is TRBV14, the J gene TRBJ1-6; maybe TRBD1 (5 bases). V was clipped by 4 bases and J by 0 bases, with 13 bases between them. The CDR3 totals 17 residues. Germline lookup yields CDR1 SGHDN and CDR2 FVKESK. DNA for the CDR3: TGTGCCAGCAGCCTGTCAAAGGGGATCTCCTATAATTCACCCCTCCACTTT. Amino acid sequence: CASSLSKGISYNSPLHF.

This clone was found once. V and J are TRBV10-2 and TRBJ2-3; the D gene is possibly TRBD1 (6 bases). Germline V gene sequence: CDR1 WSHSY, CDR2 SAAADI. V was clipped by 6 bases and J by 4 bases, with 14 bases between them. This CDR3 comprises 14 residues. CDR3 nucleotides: TGCGCCAGCAGACCTTTCGAGGGGGCAGATACGCAGTATTTT. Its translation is CASRPFEGADTQYF.

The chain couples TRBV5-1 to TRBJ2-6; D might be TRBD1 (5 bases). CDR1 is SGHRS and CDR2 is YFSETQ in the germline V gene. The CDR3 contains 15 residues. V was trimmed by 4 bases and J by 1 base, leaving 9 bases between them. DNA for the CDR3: TGCGCCAGCAGCGTCGCAGGGTCTGGGGCCAACGTCCTGACTTTC. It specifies CASSVAGSGANVLTF.

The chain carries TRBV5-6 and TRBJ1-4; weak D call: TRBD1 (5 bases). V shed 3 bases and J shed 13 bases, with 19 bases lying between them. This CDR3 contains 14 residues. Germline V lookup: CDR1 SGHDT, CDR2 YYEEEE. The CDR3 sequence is CASSSGTLTGGLFF. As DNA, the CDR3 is TGTGCCAGCAGCTCCGGGACTCTGACCGGGGGACTGTTTTTT.

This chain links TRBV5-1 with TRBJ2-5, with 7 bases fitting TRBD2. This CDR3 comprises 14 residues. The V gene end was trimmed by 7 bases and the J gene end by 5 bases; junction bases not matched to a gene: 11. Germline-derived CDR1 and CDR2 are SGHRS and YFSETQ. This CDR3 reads CASGPTSSRETQYF. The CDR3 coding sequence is TGCGCCAGCGGCCCGACTAGCTCCAGGGAGACCCAGTACTTC.

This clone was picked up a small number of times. CDR3 residues: CASTGRGTGNYGYTF. The CDR3 DNA is TGTGCCAGCACCGGGAGGGGGACAGGGAACTATGGCTACACCTTC. This chain uses TRBV28 with TRBJ1-2; the match to TRBD1 covers 9 bases. V was pared by 7 bases and J by 2 bases, with 8 bases of the junction left unmatched. Per the germline V gene, CDR1 is MDHEN and CDR2 is SYDVKM. The CDR3 is 15 amino acids.

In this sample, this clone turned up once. The CDR3 DNA is TGTGCCAGCAGTTCACCTTCTAACACAGATACGCAGTATTTT. Amino acids: CASSSPSNTDTQYF. This chain connects TRBV5-5 to TRBJ2-3; D unresolved. With 5 bases removed from V and 2 bases from J, the gap between germline ends came to 12 bases. Germline CDR1 is SGHKS and CDR2 is YYEKEE (reference sequence). CDR3 size: 14 residues.

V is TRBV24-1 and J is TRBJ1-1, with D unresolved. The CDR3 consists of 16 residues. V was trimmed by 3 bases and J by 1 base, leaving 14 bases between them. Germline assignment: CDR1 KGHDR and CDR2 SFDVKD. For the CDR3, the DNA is TGTGCCACCAGTGATCCGCGTTTAGGGTCGAACACTGAAGCTTTCTTT. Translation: CATSDPRLGSNTEAFF.

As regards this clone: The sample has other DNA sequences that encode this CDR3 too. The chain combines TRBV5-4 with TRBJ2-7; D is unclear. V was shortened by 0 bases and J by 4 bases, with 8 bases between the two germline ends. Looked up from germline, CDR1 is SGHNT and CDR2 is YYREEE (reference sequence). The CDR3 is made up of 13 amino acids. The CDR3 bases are TGTGCCAGCAGCTTGGACGGTACTTACGAGCAGTACGTC. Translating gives CASSLDGTYEQYV.

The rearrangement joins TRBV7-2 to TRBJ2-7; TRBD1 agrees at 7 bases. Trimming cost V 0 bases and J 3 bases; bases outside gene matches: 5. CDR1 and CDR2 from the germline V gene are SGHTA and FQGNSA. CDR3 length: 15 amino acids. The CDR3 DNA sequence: TGTGCCAGCAGCTTAGCGGCAGGGGGTTTCTACGAGCAGTACGTC. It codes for CASSLAAGGFYEQYV.

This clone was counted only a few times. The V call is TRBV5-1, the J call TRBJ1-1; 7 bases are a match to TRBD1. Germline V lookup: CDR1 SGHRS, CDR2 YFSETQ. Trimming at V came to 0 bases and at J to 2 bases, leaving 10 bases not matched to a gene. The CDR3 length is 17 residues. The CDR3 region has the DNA TGCGCCAGCAGCTTGGAATTTGGGACAGCCAGCAACACTGAAGCTTTCTTT. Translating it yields CASSLEFGTASNTEAFF.